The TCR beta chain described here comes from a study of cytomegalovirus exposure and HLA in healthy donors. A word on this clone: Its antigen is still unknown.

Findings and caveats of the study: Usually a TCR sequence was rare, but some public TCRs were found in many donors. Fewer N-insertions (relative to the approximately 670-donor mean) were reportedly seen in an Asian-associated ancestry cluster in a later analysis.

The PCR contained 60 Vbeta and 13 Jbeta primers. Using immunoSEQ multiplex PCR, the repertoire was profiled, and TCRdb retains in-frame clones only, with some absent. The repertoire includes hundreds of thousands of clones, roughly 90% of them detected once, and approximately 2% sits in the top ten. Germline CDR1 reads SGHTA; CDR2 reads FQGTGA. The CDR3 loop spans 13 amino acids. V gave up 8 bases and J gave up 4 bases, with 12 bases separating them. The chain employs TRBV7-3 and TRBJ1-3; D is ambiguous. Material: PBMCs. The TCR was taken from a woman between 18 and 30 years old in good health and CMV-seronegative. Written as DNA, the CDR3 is TGTGCCAGCGCGCTGGGCACCGGAAACACCATATATTTT. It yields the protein CASALGTGNTIYF. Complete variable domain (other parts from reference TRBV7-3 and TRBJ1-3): GAGVSQTPSNKVTEKGKYVELRCDPISGHTALYWYRQSLGQGPEFLIYFQGTGAADDSGLPNDRFFAVRPEGSVSTLKIQRTERGDSAVYLCASALGTGNTIYFGEGSWLTVV.